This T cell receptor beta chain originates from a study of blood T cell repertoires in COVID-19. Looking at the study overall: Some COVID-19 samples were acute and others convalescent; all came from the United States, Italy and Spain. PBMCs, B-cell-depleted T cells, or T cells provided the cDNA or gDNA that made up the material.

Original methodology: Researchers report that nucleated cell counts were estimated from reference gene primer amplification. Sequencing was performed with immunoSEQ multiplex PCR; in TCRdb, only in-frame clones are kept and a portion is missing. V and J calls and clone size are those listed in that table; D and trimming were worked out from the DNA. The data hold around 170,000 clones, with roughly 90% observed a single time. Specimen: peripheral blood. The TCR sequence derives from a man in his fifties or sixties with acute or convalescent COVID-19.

The CDR3 DNA is TGTGCCAGTAGCGCGACTAGCGGGGGGGAGCAGGGTACGCAGTATTTT. This translates into CASSATSGGEQGTQYF. The chain uses TRBV19 and TRBJ2-3; 14 nucleotides align to TRBD2. Germline values: CDR1 LNHDA, CDR2 SQIVND (reference sequence). Trimming removed 6 bases from V and 8 bases from J; junction bases left unmatched: 10. This CDR3 spans 16 amino acids.